Shown below are 24 T cell receptor beta chains from a single sample sequenced in a study of blood T cell repertoires in COVID-19. Data came from immunoSEQ multiplex PCR; TCRdb stores just in-frame clones and leaves some out. The sample lists roughly 230,000 clones, around 80% occurring once. The material sequenced was peripheral blood. Receptor source: a human donor in a cohort sampled during active COVID-19.

This clone was counted only a few times. The gene calls are TRBV5-1 and TRBJ2-7; TRBD1 matches at 9 bases. Germline CDR1 reads SGHRS; CDR2 reads YFSETQ. V shed 4 bases, J shed 7 bases, and the junction held 12 bases outside the gene matches. The CDR3 sequence is 15 residues long. CDR3 region: CASSAGTGRLEEQYF. The CDR3 DNA follows: TGCGCCAGCAGCGCCGGGACAGGGCGTCTCGAGGAGCAGTACTTC.

The rearrangement uses TRBV28 and TRBJ1-6; 12 positions agree with TRBD1. This CDR3 region has 19 residues. Germline CDR1 MDHEN, CDR2 SYDVKM. Losses at the gene ends were 4 bases for V and 8 bases for J; bases not matched to a gene: 15. The CDR3 DNA reads as TGTGCCAGCAGTTCCCCCGGGACAGGGGGCCGGGTTGGGTATTCACCCCTCCACTTT. It yields the protein CASSSPGTGGRVGYSPLHF.

The chain recombines TRBV7-6 with TRBJ2-4; TRBD1 aligns across 7 bases. The CDR3 is made up of 16 amino acids. Germline loops: CDR1 SGHVS, CDR2 FNYEAQ. With V trimmed by 5 bases and J by 0 bases, 7 bases remained unmatched. The chain's CDR3 is CASSPQTGSAKNIQYF. The CDR3 DNA sequence: TGTGCCAGCAGCCCCCAGACAGGGTCAGCCAAAAACATTCAGTACTTC.

The chain joins TRBV29-1 to TRBJ1-2; no definite D call. Germline lookup yields CDR1 SQVTM and CDR2 ANQGSEA. The V and J ends lost 7 bases and 2 bases respectively, with 14 bases between them. This CDR3 has 13 amino acids. The CDR3 nucleotides are TGCAGCGCCAAAATGGACTCAAACTATGGCTACACCTTC. Amino acids: CSAKMDSNYGYTF. Together with reference TRBV29-1 and TRBJ1-2, the CDR3 gives the full variable domain: SAVISQKPSRDICQRGTSLTIQCQVDSQVTMMFWYRQQPGQSLTLIATANQGSEATYESGFVIDKFPISRPNLTFSTLTVSNMSPEDSSIYLCSAKMDSNYGYTFGSGTRLTVV.

The genes are TRBV7-9 and TRBJ2-5, with 9 bases aligning to TRBD2. The CDR3 consists of 17 residues. Germline V CDR1 and CDR2: SEHNR, FQNEAQ (reference sequence). Losses at the gene ends were 5 bases for V and 4 bases for J; bases not matched to a gene: 14. The chain's CDR3 is CASSRTAGGLTIETQYF. Here the CDR3 DNA reads TGTGCCAGCAGCCGGACAGCGGGGGGCCTCACCATAGAGACCCAGTACTTC.

The genes are TRBV6-5 and TRBJ1-2, with 7 bases identical to TRBD1. V shed 2 bases, J shed 7 bases, and the junction held 4 bases outside the gene matches. The CDR3 is made up of 13 amino acids. From germline, CDR1 is MNHEY and CDR2 SVGAGI. CDR3 sequence: CASSYPDRAGYTF. Here the CDR3 DNA reads TGTGCCAGCAGTTACCCTGACAGGGCTGGCTACACCTTC.

In this sample, this clone turned up many times. The CDR3, as DNA: TGTGCCAGCAGCTCCCCAGGGGGTAGCTACAATGAGCAGTTCTTC. It codes for CASSSPGGSYNEQFF. The rearrangement uses TRBV13 and TRBJ2-1; 7 nucleotides align to TRBD1. Per the germline V gene, CDR1 is PRHDT and CDR2 is FYEKMQ (reference sequence). Trimming cost V 4 bases and J 3 bases; bases outside gene matches: 6. CDR3 length: 15 residues.

Details on this clone: The same CDR3 arises from other DNA sequences in this sample as well. The J gene is TRBJ1-1, the V gene TRBV19, with D unresolved. This CDR3 region has 11 residues. Trimming removed 3 bases from V and 7 bases from J, with 6 bases in between. Germline loops: CDR1 LNHDA, CDR2 SQIVND (reference sequence). The CDR3 sequence is CASSIRDEAFF. For the CDR3, the DNA is TGTGCCAGTAGTATCCGAGATGAAGCTTTCTTT.

About this clone: An end of the junction does not agree with germline; a read error may underlie this. The chain recombines TRBV7-7 with TRBJ2-1; 8 nucleotides agree with TRBD2. The germline V gene encodes CDR1 SSHAT and CDR2 FNYEAQ (reference sequence). This CDR3 contains 16 residues. CDR3 coding DNA: TGTGCTAGCACCCCGTGGGCTCGGGGGGGCGGGAATGAGCAGTTCTTC. Translated, it gives CASTPWARGGGNEQFF.

The chain joins TRBV11-2 to TRBJ1-1; D gene unclear. The V and J ends lost 5 bases and 6 bases respectively, with 13 bases between them. The germline V gene has CDR1 SGHAT and CDR2 FQNNGV. CDR3 length: 13 amino acids. The CDR3 loop is CASSPRLMAEAFF. The CDR3 bases are TGTGCCAGCAGCCCCCGACTGATGGCTGAAGCTTTCTTT.

The genes are TRBV14 and TRBJ2-1; 8 bases match TRBD2. The length of the CDR3 is 17 residues. Trimming cost V 3 bases and J 7 bases; bases outside gene matches: 14. Germline assignment: CDR1 SGHDN and CDR2 FVKESK. CDR3 nucleotide sequence: TGTGCCAGCAGCCATCTCTCGGGCCTAGCGGGCCATAATGAGCAGTTCTTC. This gives the protein CASSHLSGLAGHNEQFF. Supplemented by reference TRBV14 and TRBJ2-1, the full variable domain reads EAGVTQFPSHSVIEKGQTVTLRCDPISGHDNLYWYRRVMGKEIKFLLHFVKESKQDESGMPNNRFLAERTGGTYSTLKVQPAELEDSGVYFCASSHLSGLAGHNEQFFGPGTRLTVL.

The rearrangement links TRBV24-1 to TRBJ2-1; 9 nucleotides line up with TRBD1. The V gene end was trimmed by 4 bases and the J gene end by 8 bases; junction bases not matched to a gene: 8. The germline gives CDR1 KGHDR, CDR2 SFDVKD. The CDR3 sequence is 15 residues long. Here the CDR3 reads CATSEAGQGRYEQFF. The CDR3 region has the DNA TGTGCCACCAGTGAAGCGGGACAGGGCAGGTATGAGCAGTTCTTC.

The chain has TRBV30 and TRBJ2-7, with TRBD2 matching over 8 bases. The junction had 5 bases not matched to a gene; V was cut back by 2 bases and J by 2 bases. Germline assignment: CDR1 GTSNPN and CDR2 SVGIG (reference sequence). The CDR3 runs 14 residues. CDR3 bases: TGTGCCTGGAGTAAGGCGGGGGGAGCCTACGAGCAGTACTTC. Translated, it gives CAWSKAGGAYEQYF.

This chain joins TRBV4-1 and TRBJ2-7, with 12 nucleotides matching TRBD2. Losses at the gene ends were 1 base for V and 3 bases for J; bases not matched to a gene: 7. Per the germline V gene, CDR1 is MGHRA and CDR2 is YSYEKL. The CDR3 runs 17 residues. This CDR3 reads CASSQVLAGGTDYEQYF. The CDR3 region has the DNA TGCGCCAGCAGCCAAGTCCTAGCGGGAGGGACAGACTACGAGCAGTACTTC.

Only a few counts were recorded for this clone. The rearrangement uses TRBV11-3 and TRBJ2-7; the match to TRBD2 covers 9 bases. Losses at the gene ends were 3 bases for V and 6 bases for J; bases not matched to a gene: 9. Germline lookup yields CDR1 SGHNT and CDR2 YENEEA. The CDR3 has 15 amino acids. DNA of the CDR3: TGTGCCAGCAGCTTGTCGACTAGCGGATTCGGCGAGCAGTACTTC. Protein sequence: CASSLSTSGFGEQYF.

The chain employs TRBV7-9 and TRBJ1-6; D perhaps matches TRBD1 (5 bases). Deletions cut 5 bases from V and 3 bases from J, with 20 bases between. From germline, CDR1 is SEHNR and CDR2 FQNEAQ (reference sequence). This CDR3 spans 18 amino acids. The CDR3 nucleotides are TGTGCCAGCAGCCCGAGTAGGACAAGGGGCAACTATAATTCACCCCTCCACTTT. It is translated as CASSPSRTRGNYNSPLHF.

The rearrangement uses TRBV28 and TRBJ1-5; 8 nucleotides match TRBD1. This CDR3 comprises 15 residues. Germline CDR1 is MDHEN and CDR2 is SYDVKM. Germline trimming cut 5 bases from V and 5 bases from J; bases unmatched to any gene: 8. The CDR3 protein is CASSPRTGQDQPQHF. In DNA, the CDR3 is TGTGCCAGCAGTCCTCGGACAGGGCAAGATCAGCCCCAGCATTTT.

The V gene is TRBV15, the J gene TRBJ2-1; D may be TRBD1 (5 bases). Deletions cut 5 bases from V and 9 bases from J, with 17 bases between. The CDR3 runs to 14 residues. Germline V gene sequence: CDR1 LNHNV, CDR2 YYDKDF (reference sequence). The CDR3 nucleotides are TGTGCCACCAGCCCTTATAGAAGGGGAAGTGAGCAGTTCTTC. Amino acid sequence: CATSPYRRGSEQFF. Supplemented by reference TRBV15 and TRBJ2-1, the full variable domain reads DAMVIQNPRYQVTQFGKPVTLSCSQTLNHNVMYWYQQKSSQAPKLLFHYYDKDFNNEADTPDNFQSRRPNTSFCFLDIRSPGLGDTAMYLCATSPYRRGSEQFFGPGTRLTVL.

This sequence joins TRBV13 and TRBJ1-2, with 9 bases matching TRBD1. V shed 4 bases and J 5 bases; nucleotides not matched to a gene: 11. The CDR3 consists of 16 residues. Germline CDR1 reads PRHDT; CDR2 reads FYEKMQ (reference sequence). Here the CDR3 DNA reads TGTGCCAGCAGCTGGGACAGGGACCCTTTAGGGTATGGCTACACCTTC. Translation gives CASSWDRDPLGYGYTF.

The V call is TRBV7-9, the J call TRBJ2-1; weak D call: TRBD1 (5 bases). The V end was cut by 7 bases, the J end by 7 bases, with 20 bases between. CDR3 length: 15 residues. CDR1 and CDR2 (germline): SEHNR, FQNEAQ (reference sequence). Written as DNA, the CDR3 is TGTGCCAGCACCCCAGGGTCGGGCCTACTTAATGAGCAGTTCTTC. It translates to CASTPGSGLLNEQFF.

The chain uses TRBV18 and TRBJ2-3; no firm D call. Germline CDR1 KGHSH, CDR2 LQKENI. V gave up 6 bases and J gave up 3 bases, with 13 bases separating them. The CDR3 extends over 14 amino acids. The CDR3 loop is CASSPSQATDTQYF. CDR3 coding DNA: TGTGCCAGCTCCCCCAGCCAGGCTACAGATACGCAGTATTTT.

V usage is TRBV7-2 and J usage is TRBJ2-7; 12 positions match TRBD1. Germline V gene lookup returns CDR1 SGHTA and CDR2 FQGNSA. The CDR3 covers 15 residues. V trimming: 4 bases; J trimming: 7 bases; junction bases outside the gene matches: 8. This chain's CDR3 is CASSSTGQGAGEQYF. CDR3 sequence (DNA): TGTGCCAGCAGCTCAACGGGACAGGGGGCGGGGGAGCAGTACTTC. Looking up the rest from reference TRBV7-2 and TRBJ2-7 gives the full variable domain: GAGVSQSPSNKVTEKGKDVELRCDPISGHTALYWYRQSLGQGLEFLIYFQGNSAPDKSGLPSDRFSAERTGGSVSTLTIQRTQQEDSAVYLCASSSTGQGAGEQYFGPGTRLTVT.

The genes are TRBV4-1 and TRBJ2-7, with TRBD2 as a possible D gene (6 bases). Germline V lookup: CDR1 MGHRA, CDR2 YSYEKL. Trimming pared 1 base from V and 3 bases from J, leaving 16 bases between. This CDR3 spans 16 amino acids. The CDR3 DNA follows: TGCGCCAGCAGCCAAGTGTCCCGGCAGGGAGGCTACGAGCAGTACTTC. Translating gives CASSQVSRQGGYEQYF.

CDR3: CSVQTGKVNYGYTF. The CDR3 DNA follows: TGCAGCGTGCAAACAGGGAAGGTTAACTATGGCTACACCTTC. V usage is TRBV29-1 and J usage is TRBJ1-2; the D gene is possibly TRBD1 (6 bases). With 6 bases removed from V and 1 base from J, the gap between germline ends came to 15 bases. This CDR3 region has 14 residues. The germline CDR1 and CDR2 sequences are SQVTM and ANQGSEA.